This T cell receptor beta chain was found in a study of resident and recirculating memory T cells in vitiligo. As for the study in general: Genomic DNA was extracted from whole homogenized samples, with no cell sorting.

TCRdb keeps only in-frame clones here, not all; method: immunoSEQ multiplex PCR. The table includes roughly 42,000 clones, over 90% detected once. On this clone: What it binds is unknown.

Whole-study findings and limits: TCR sequences were not conserved across biopsy sites or patients. Clonality differed among vitiligo lesions, with no unique dominant clone.

Stable patients also lacked confetti depigmentation, a sign of active vitiligo. The germline gives CDR1 MNHEY, CDR2 SVGAGI. The CDR3 loop spans 12 amino acids. With 7 bases removed from V and 3 bases from J, the gap between germline ends came to 9 bases. The sequencing sample was made of blood. This clonotype originated in a male donor with vitiligo. J is TRBJ1-2 and V is TRBV6-5, with no clear D. CDR3 loop: CASTNGDYGYTF. Written as DNA, the CDR3 is TGTGCCAGCACCAACGGGGACTATGGCTACACCTTC.